This TCR beta chain was captured in a study of follicular helper T cells after annual influenza vaccination. Study-wide points: Recurrent ICOS+CD38+ cTfh clonotypes included tetramer and AIM influenza-specific ones. Plasmablast frequency change correlated with clonality change in ICOS+CD38+ cTfh.

Sample time point: 2015-2016 season, pre-vaccination. TCRB sequencing was done at Survey resolution level. Sequencing was performed with immunoSEQ multiplex PCR; in TCRdb, only in-frame clones are kept and a portion is missing. The sample contains more than 10,000 clones, about 80% of which appear only once. This clone appeared once. No antigen is known for it. This specimen was CXCR5+ CD38- circulating T follicular helper cells from blood, taken on the day of influenza vaccination. Subset indicated: circulating Tfh, non-naive CD4+CXCR5+PD-1+ (ICOS+CD38+ or ICOS-CD38-). This sequence was found in an adult who received the influenza vaccine.

CDR3 loop: CASSAINSYNSPLHF. The DNA for the CDR3 is TGTGCCAGCAGCGCGATAAACTCCTATAATTCACCCCTCCACTTT. This rearrangement joins TRBV27 to TRBJ1-6; D is uncertain. The germline V gene encodes CDR1 MNHEY and CDR2 SMNVEV (reference sequence). With 6 bases removed from V and 0 bases from J, the gap between germline ends came to 9 bases. The CDR3 sequence is 15 residues long.